This T cell receptor (beta chain) was retrieved from a study of blood T cell repertoires in COVID-19. This CDR3 has 17 amino acids. V was pared by 2 bases and J by 6 bases, with 6 bases of the junction left unmatched. The germline V gene has CDR1 SGHDT and CDR2 YYEEEE. Assay: immunoSEQ multiplex PCR; the TCRdb copy retains only in-frame clones and omits some. This sample has 270,000 or so clones, with 89% found just once. The chain combines TRBV5-6 with TRBJ2-2, with 14 nucleotides matching TRBD2. This TCR derives from a woman in her thirties or forties who had recovered from COVID-19. The sequenced sample consisted of peripheral blood. The CDR3: CASSFGTSGRWAGELFF. The CDR3 DNA sequence: TGTGCCAGCAGCTTTGGGACTAGCGGGAGATGGGCCGGGGAGCTGTTTTTT.